This TCR beta chain derives from a study of PD-L1 blockade in urothelial cancer. In the study overall: Blood-derived samples held a median roughly 140,000 T cells.

There are 13 residues in the CDR3. CDR1 and CDR2 from the germline V gene are SGHAT and FQDESV (reference sequence). Synthetic TCR analog templates were spiked into all PCRs individually. Using immunoSEQ multiplex PCR, the repertoire was profiled, and TCRdb retains in-frame clones only, with some absent. The table has about 29,000 clones, around nine tenths seen once. The chain carries TRBV11-1 and TRBJ2-5; a weak D match, TRBD1 (6 bases). The end of the DNA aligns better with TRBJ2-7, so the J call may be wrong. The source is a man between 50 and 59 years old with urothelial cancer. This material consisted of PBMCs, taken around atezolizumab (anti-PD-L1) treatment. This CDR3 is CASSTRGSNEQYF. DNA for the CDR3: TGTGCCAGCAGCACCAGGGGCTCGAACGAGCAGTACTTC.